The 9 T cell receptor beta chains below were found in one sample sequenced in a study of neurological immune-mediated disorders. TCRdb reanalysed the 5' RACE reads using MiXCR and keeps one entry per CDR3 protein. The sample has approximately 48,000 distinct CDR3 sequences; over 9.5% are singletons. Time point: longitudinal time-point 3. The sequenced material came from PBMCs. Source of these receptors: a male donor with HTLV-1-associated myelopathy (HAM/TSP).

This clonotype was counted only a few times. The chain carries TRBV28 and TRBJ2-7; 13 bases fit TRBD2. J gave up 5 bases and V 5 bases, and 12 bases lay outside the gene matches. The CDR3 is 17 residues long. CDR1 is MDHEN and CDR2 is SYDVKM in the germline V gene. The CDR3 here is CASSGEGTSGVGNEQYF. The CDR3 nucleotides read TGTGCCAGCAGTGGGGAAGGGACTAGCGGGGTCGGAAACGAGCAGTACTTC.

This clonotype appeared many times. The V gene is TRBV7-8, the J gene TRBJ2-7, with TRBD1 matching over 10 bases. CDR1 SGHVS and CDR2 FQNEAQ come from the germline V gene. After removal of 5 bases from V and 3 bases from J, the junction contained 4 bases not matched to a gene. This CDR3 comprises 14 residues. The CDR3 protein is CASSPRTGGYEQYF. The CDR3 DNA reads TGTGCCAGCAGCCCACGGACAGGGGGCTACGAGCAGTACTTC. Complete variable domain (other parts from reference TRBV7-8 and TRBJ2-7): GAGVSQSPRYKVAKRGQDVALRCDPISGHVSLFWYQQALGQGPEFLTYFQNEAQLDKSGLPSDRFFAERPEGSVSTLKIQRTQQEDSAVYLCASSPRTGGYEQYFGPGTRLTVT.

This clonotype was recorded at least ten times. V gene TRBV7-9 combines with J gene TRBJ1-2, with D tentatively TRBD1 (5 bases). This CDR3 is 14 amino acids long. Between the trimmed V and J ends, which lost 3 bases and 6 bases, there was a span of 14 bases. Germline CDR1 SEHNR, CDR2 FQNEAQ (reference sequence). The CDR3 coding sequence is TGTGCCAGCAGCTTCTCATCAGGGTCCCATGGCTACACCTTC. Protein sequence: CASSFSSGSHGYTF.

This clonotype was seen a few times. This sequence joins TRBV29-1 and TRBJ2-7, with D perhaps TRBD1 or TRBD2 (6 bases each). V was clipped by 4 bases and J by 5 bases, with 15 bases between them. The CDR3 consists of 13 residues. CDR1 SQVTM and CDR2 ANQGSEA come from the germline V gene. CDR3 region: CSVGKWGADEQYF. The CDR3 DNA follows: TGCAGCGTTGGAAAATGGGGGGCCGACGAGCAGTACTTC.

In its sample, this clonotype was seen many times. V gene TRBV9 combines with J gene TRBJ2-3, with 9 bases lining up with TRBD2. Germline lookup yields CDR1 SGDLS and CDR2 YYNGEE. V trimming: 4 bases; J trimming: 4 bases; junction bases outside the gene matches: 7. The CDR3 is 15 amino acids. For the CDR3, the DNA is TGTGCCAGCAGCTGGACTAGCGATGGCGCAGATACGCAGTATTTT. This translates into CASSWTSDGADTQYF.

This clonotype was picked up many times. Compared with germline, one end of the junction differs, possibly owing to a read error. J is TRBJ1-2 and V is TRBV11-2; possible D gene TRBD1, 5 bases. The CDR3 length is 13 residues. Germline V gene lookup returns CDR1 SGHAT and CDR2 FQNNGV. CDR3 region: CASSPSGRYDYTF. In DNA form, the CDR3 reads TGTGCCAGCAGCCCCTCGGGACGTTATGACTACACCTTC.

This chain connects TRBV7-9 to TRBJ1-5; maybe TRBD1 (6 bases). The CDR3 runs 17 residues. The V end lost 1 base, the J end lost 2 bases, and 15 bases lay between the germline ends. The germline V gene encodes CDR1 SEHNR and CDR2 FQNEAQ (reference sequence). The CDR3 spells CASSLVGGQGGNQPQHF. In nucleotides, the CDR3 is TGTGCCAGCAGCTTAGTCGGGGGGCAGGGCGGCAATCAGCCCCAGCATTTT.

Many counts were recorded for this clonotype. This chain uses TRBV5-1 with TRBJ1-4; D might be TRBD1 (6 bases). V was cut by 3 bases and J by 7 bases, with 13 bases left in between. The CDR3 spans 14 residues. Germline lookup yields CDR1 SGHRS and CDR2 YFSETQ. DNA of the CDR3: TGCGCCAGCAGCTGGGAAGGACAGAGTGAAAAACTGTTTTTT. It yields the protein CASSWEGQSEKLFF.

The chain carries TRBV27 and TRBJ1-5; TRBD1 is a possible D gene (6 bases). V lost 4 bases and J 7 bases, leaving 11 bases between the germline ends. This CDR3 contains 13 residues. CDR1 and CDR2 (germline): MNHEY, SMNVEV (reference sequence). In nucleotides, the CDR3 is TGTGCCAGCAGTTGGGGGCGCGACCAGCCCCAGCATTTT. Translation gives CASSWGRDQPQHF.